This TCR beta chain comes out of a study of blood T cell repertoires in COVID-19. Produced via immunoSEQ multiplex PCR; TCRdb's table is partial and in-frame only. The data contain approximately 46,000 clones, about 85% of them singletons. Trimming pared 2 bases from V and 0 bases from J, leaving 16 bases between. The length of the CDR3 is 17 residues. Germline V lookup: CDR1 SGHTS, CDR2 YDEGEE. The sequence was obtained from a woman aged 70-85 years in a cohort sampled during active COVID-19. The rearrangement links TRBV5-8 to TRBJ2-3; D not resolved. Sequences were obtained from peripheral blood. The CDR3 DNA reads TGTGCCAGCAGCTTTAGGTTCAGCACTACTAGCACAGATACGCAGTATTTT. It translates to CASSFRFSTTSTDTQYF.